One T cell receptor (beta chain) is described in this entry. This CDR3 has 15 residues. The germline V gene encodes CDR1 MNHEY and CDR2 SVGEGT. Between the trimmed V and J ends, which lost 4 bases and 0 bases, there was a span of 12 bases. These data originate in a study of early T cells in non-severe SARS-CoV-2 infection. TCRdb reprocessed the 5' RACE reads with MiXCR, giving one entry per CDR3 protein. The sample lists about 40,000 distinct CDR3 sequences, approximately 4.8% occurring once. This sequence was found in an adult who was a healthcare worker with PCR-confirmed SARS-CoV-2 infection or an uninfected control (not recorded which). The source material was whole blood. V is TRBV6-2 or TRBV6-3 and J is TRBJ2-5, with a possible D match to TRBD1 (5 bases). As DNA, the CDR3 is TGTGCCAGCAGTTTCGACAGCGCGTACCAAGAGACCCAGTACTTC. Encoded protein: CASSFDSAYQETQYF.